This paragraph covers one T cell receptor (beta chain) sequence. What it binds is unknown. The PCR ran on 60 Vbeta and 13 Jbeta primers. Assay: immunoSEQ multiplex PCR; the TCRdb copy retains only in-frame clones and omits some. The record lists 29,000 or so clones, of which the ten most abundant hold 0.71%. The data were taken from a study of cytomegalovirus exposure and HLA in healthy donors. Overall study results and limits: With further analysis later on, most CMV-associated TCR beta chains appeared HLA-restricted.

What was sequenced was PBMCs. This sequence was found in a man aged 30-40 years in good health and CMV-seronegative.

The CDR3 DNA follows: TGTGCCACCAACAAGGACACGCCTAATGAAAAACTGTTTTTT. Protein: CATNKDTPNEKLFF. This chain uses TRBV6-1 with TRBJ1-4; D might be TRBD1 (5 bases). Germline V gene lookup returns CDR1 MNHNS and CDR2 SASEGT. The germline V and J ends were trimmed by 10 bases and 3 bases, with 15 bases remaining between them. This CDR3 spans 14 amino acids.